A single sample is the source of the 32 T cell receptor beta chains below, sequenced in a study of CD8+CD57+ T cells in acquired aplastic anemia. Using genomic DNA as the template, TCR beta VDJ and CDR3 profiling was carried out. TCRdb independently ran MiXCR on the reads; one entry per CDR3 protein. The sample yields about 120,000 distinct CDR3 sequences, 50% to 60% seen once. Patients chosen for sequencing had shown CD8+CD57+ cell expansion by flow cytometry. Input material: sorted CD4+, CD8+, or CD8+CD57+ T cells (not recorded which) from PBMCs. These TCRs come from a human donor with aplastic anemia.

V and J are TRBV15 and TRBJ1-1, with 9 bases fitting TRBD1. V lost 8 bases and J lost 6; bases outside the gene matches: 10. Per germline, CDR1 LNHNV and CDR2 YYDKDF (reference sequence). The CDR3 extends over 14 amino acids. As DNA, the CDR3 is TGTGCCACCGGATCCACGCGGACAGGGGCTGAAGCTTTCTTT. Protein product: CATGSTRTGAEAFF. Variable domain in full (rest from reference TRBV15 and TRBJ1-1): DAMVIQNPRYQVTQFGKPVTLSCSQTLNHNVMYWYQQKSSQAPKLLFHYYDKDFNNEADTPDNFQSRRPNTSFCFLDIRSPGLGDTAMYLCATGSTRTGAEAFFGQGTRLTVV.

The chain links TRBV7-6 to TRBJ2-7; D possibly corresponds to TRBD1 (6 bases). Trimming shortened V by 1 base and J by 2 bases, and 12 bases separated the two germline ends. This CDR3 region has 15 residues. Per germline, CDR1 SGHVS and CDR2 FNYEAQ. Here the CDR3 reads CASSLDPGAAYEQYF. Here the CDR3 DNA reads TGTGCCAGCAGCTTAGATCCAGGGGCAGCCTACGAGCAGTACTTC.

The genes are TRBV15 and TRBJ1-2, with 7 bases identical to TRBD1. Unmatched junction bases numbered 3, after V lost 1 base and J lost 7 bases. Germline V lookup: CDR1 LNHNV, CDR2 YYDKDF (reference sequence). The length of the CDR3 is 13 residues. This CDR3 is CATSRGTGVGYTF. The CDR3 DNA reads TGTGCCACCAGCAGAGGGACAGGAGTTGGCTACACCTTC.

The chain is built from TRBV19 and TRBJ1-1; possibly TRBD1 for D (5 bases). The CDR3 runs 15 residues. The germline V and J ends were trimmed by 3 bases and 6 bases, with 17 bases remaining between them. The germline CDR1 and CDR2 sequences are LNHDA and SQIVND (reference sequence). The CDR3 spells CASSIRGQTAPEAFF. DNA of the CDR3: TGTGCCAGTAGTATTAGGGGTCAAACGGCCCCTGAAGCTTTCTTT.

For this clonotype: An end of the junction does not agree with germline; a read error may underlie this. The gene calls are TRBV29-1 and TRBJ2-2; 7 nucleotides match TRBD1. The germline V gene encodes CDR1 SQVTM and CDR2 ANQGSEA. This CDR3 spans 15 amino acids. CDR3 coding DNA: TGCAGCGTTGAAGAGGGTAGGGGGCTAACCGGGGAGCCGTTTTTT. Translating it yields CSVEEGRGLTGEPFF.

This clonotype came up a few times. The J gene is TRBJ2-1, the V gene TRBV27; the D is unclear. Germline V CDR1 and CDR2: MNHEY, SMNVEV (reference sequence). The CDR3 spans 13 residues. V was pared by 6 bases and J by 6 bases, with 12 bases between. DNA for the CDR3: TGTGCCAGCAGCCTATCGAGACTCAATGAGCAGTTCTTC. This sequence encodes CASSLSRLNEQFF.

The sample holds a few counts of this clonotype. This CDR3 is missing its conserved last phenylalanine or tryptophan, likely due to a read error. The chain couples TRBV7-9 to TRBJ2-7, with D unresolved. This CDR3 is 13 amino acids long. Germline lookup yields CDR1 SEHNR and CDR2 FQNEAQ (reference sequence). V was pared by 1 base and J by 2 bases, with 6 bases between. The CDR3 sequence: CASSLDSTYEQYL. The CDR3 nucleotides are TGTGCCAGCAGCTTAGACAGTACCTACGAGCAGTACCTT.

The gene calls are TRBV20-1 and TRBJ2-3, with 8 bases lining up with TRBD2. Trimming took 3 bases from V and 2 from J; bases not matched to a gene: 4. This CDR3 is 14 amino acids long. The germline V gene encodes CDR1 DFQATT and CDR2 SNEGSKA (reference sequence). The DNA for the CDR3 is TGCAGTGCTAGTGCGGGGGGTTTCACAGATACGCAGTATTTT. As protein: CSASAGGFTDTQYF.

The chain joins TRBV25-1 to TRBJ2-2; no clear D. Looked up from germline, CDR1 is MGHDK and CDR2 is SYGVNS. V shed 3 bases and J shed 7 bases, with 9 bases lying between them. The CDR3 covers 13 residues. The CDR3: CASSDEEVGELFF. The CDR3 nucleotides are TGTGCCAGCAGTGATGAGGAAGTCGGGGAGCTGTTTTTT.

The chain recombines TRBV24-1 with TRBJ1-1; D unclear. V lost 2 bases to trimming and J lost 1 base, with 4 bases between them. Germline-derived CDR1 and CDR2 are KGHDR and SFDVKD. The CDR3 covers 13 residues. The CDR3 DNA is TGTGCCACCAGTGATTCCGGGAACACTGAAGCTTTCTTT. This codes for CATSDSGNTEAFF.

This clonotype was detected only a few times. The rearrangement joins TRBV7-8 to TRBJ2-7, with a possible D match to TRBD2 (6 bases). Looked up from germline, CDR1 is SGHVS and CDR2 is FQNEAQ. The germline V and J ends were trimmed by 9 bases and 3 bases, with 12 bases remaining between them. This CDR3 contains 12 residues. CDR3 bases: TGTGCCAGTAAGGGACTCCTCTACGAGCAGTACTTC. Its translation: CASKGLLYEQYF.

This clonotype occurred a few times. V gene TRBV4-3 combines with J gene TRBJ1-1, with D maybe TRBD1 (5 bases). Germline assignment: CDR1 LGHNA and CDR2 YSLEER. V was cut by 2 bases and J by 4 bases, with 17 bases left in between. CDR3 length: 16 amino acids. CDR3 in amino acids: CASSQSRRGPGTEAFF. CDR3 nucleotide sequence: TGCGCCAGCAGCCAATCGAGGAGGGGCCCGGGCACTGAAGCTTTCTTT.

The V gene is TRBV5-1, the J gene TRBJ2-7; a possible D gene is TRBD1 (6 bases). This CDR3 spans 17 amino acids. Germline CDR1 is SGHRS and CDR2 is YFSETQ. V shed 7 bases and J shed 1 base, with 24 bases lying between them. In DNA, the CDR3 is TGCGCCAGCCCGGGCCGCGGTTACCCTACAGGGTCCTACGAGCAGTACTTC. It encodes CASPGRGYPTGSYEQYF.

This clonotype was seen only once. The chain has TRBV12-3 or TRBV12-4 and TRBJ2-7; possibly TRBD2 for D (5 bases). CDR3 length: 15 amino acids. Trimming took off 6 bases at V and 3 bases at J, with 18 bases between the two ends. CDR3 DNA sequence: TGTGCCAGCAGCCGTGCTAGCCCAATCGTCTACGAGCAGTACTTC. It specifies CASSRASPIVYEQYF.

The chain employs TRBV10-3 and TRBJ2-3, with 12 bases identical to TRBD2. The V and J ends lost 11 bases and 1 base, in that order; junction bases with no gene match: 13. This CDR3 has 17 amino acids. Per germline, CDR1 ENHRY and CDR2 SYGVKD. The CDR3 nucleotides are TGTGCCTTATCCAAGACTAGCGGGAGTTTCGGCACAGATACGCAGTATTTT. Encoded protein: CALSKTSGSFGTDTQYF.

V usage is TRBV2 and J usage is TRBJ1-1; a possible D gene is TRBD1 (5 bases). The V and J ends lost 6 bases and 2 bases respectively, with 16 bases between them. Per germline, CDR1 SNHLY and CDR2 FYNNEI. The CDR3 runs 15 residues. CDR3 in amino acids: CASRTGMGGNTEAFF. For the CDR3, the DNA is TGTGCCAGCAGGACGGGAATGGGGGGTAACACTGAAGCTTTCTTT. The whole variable domain, filled in from reference TRBV2 and TRBJ1-1, reads EPEVTQTPSHQVTQMGQEVILRCVPISNHLYFYWYRQILGQKVEFLVSFYNNEISEKSEIFDDQFSVERPDGSNFTLKIRSTKLEDSAMYFCASRTGMGGNTEAFFGQGTRLTVV.

The J gene is TRBJ2-3, the V gene TRBV10-3; possible D gene TRBD1, 5 bases. CDR3 length: 15 residues. Germline CDR1 ENHRY, CDR2 SYGVKD. V gave up 4 bases and J gave up 0 bases, with 11 bases separating them. The CDR3 DNA follows: TGTGCCATCAGTGTGAAAGGGGTCAGCACAGATACGCAGTATTTT. Residues: CAISVKGVSTDTQYF.

This clonotype has just a few counts. The chain employs TRBV15 and TRBJ2-7; D unresolved. Trimming shortened V by 0 bases and J by 4 bases, and 10 bases separated the two germline ends. This CDR3 is built from 14 residues. Germline assignment: CDR1 LNHNV and CDR2 YYDKDF (reference sequence). CDR3 residues: CATSRDKARYEQYF. The CDR3 nucleotides are TGTGCCACCAGCAGAGATAAGGCCAGATACGAGCAGTACTTC.

This chain uses TRBV2 with TRBJ2-5; D possibly corresponds to TRBD2 (5 bases). The V end lost 8 bases, the J end lost 6 bases, and 13 bases lay between the germline ends. Germline V gene sequence: CDR1 SNHLY, CDR2 FYNNEI. This CDR3 spans 12 amino acids. The CDR3, as DNA: TGTGCCAGCGCGGGCCTAGAGAAGACCCAGTACTTC. This codes for CASAGLEKTQYF.

Only a few counts were recorded for this clonotype. The chain combines TRBV29-1 with TRBJ2-3; possibly TRBD2 for D (6 bases). The CDR3 consists of 14 residues. Germline V gene sequence: CDR1 SQVTM, CDR2 ANQGSEA. V shed 8 bases and J shed 2 bases, with 17 bases lying between them. The CDR3 DNA follows: TGCAGCCCCGCCCCGGGGGAGCCCACAGATACGCAGTATTTT. Residues: CSPAPGEPTDTQYF.

This clonotype was picked up many times. The chain combines TRBV7-9 with TRBJ1-4; perhaps TRBD1 as D (5 bases). Trimming removed 11 bases at V and 4 bases at J, with 8 bases between. Germline values: CDR1 SEHNR, CDR2 FQNEAQ (reference sequence). The CDR3 spans 11 residues. CDR3 residues: CAFGGNEKLFF. The CDR3 nucleotides read TGTGCCTTCGGGGGTAATGAAAAACTGTTTTTT. The whole variable domain, remainder taken from reference TRBV7-9 and TRBJ1-4, is DTGVSQNPRHKITKRGQNVTFRCDPISEHNRLYWYRQTLGQGPEFLTYFQNEAQLEKSRLLSDRFSAERPKGSFSTLEIQRTEQGDSAMYLCAFGGNEKLFFGSGTQLSVL.

Ten or more counts support this clonotype. The chain recombines TRBV4-1 with TRBJ2-7; no reliable D call. CDR1 is MGHRA and CDR2 is YSYEKL in the germline V gene. This CDR3 has 12 amino acids. V lost 2 bases and J 6 bases, leaving 8 bases between the germline ends. The CDR3 DNA is TGCGCCAGCAGCCAATCCGGACGCGAGCAGTACTTC. It yields the protein CASSQSGREQYF.

CDR3 amino acids: CATSGPRGTEAFF. CDR3 nucleotide sequence: TGTGCCACCAGTGGCCCTAGGGGAACTGAAGCTTTCTTT. V and J are TRBV24-1 and TRBJ1-1, with a possible D match to TRBD1 (5 bases). The CDR3 extends over 13 amino acids. V lost 5 bases, J lost 5 bases, and 11 bases lay in between. The germline CDR1 and CDR2 sequences are KGHDR and SFDVKD.

This clonotype was observed many times. The V and J genes are TRBV4-1 and TRBJ2-7; 10 bases are a match to TRBD2. J lost 3 bases, V lost 3 bases, and 5 bases had no gene match. The germline V gene has CDR1 MGHRA and CDR2 YSYEKL. The CDR3 covers 15 residues. The CDR3 bases are TGCGCCAGCAGCCACCCAGCGGGAGGGGACTACGAGCAGTACTTC. Translation: CASSHPAGGDYEQYF.

The chain combines TRBV15 with TRBJ2-6, with 7 bases aligning to TRBD2. The CDR3 extends over 17 amino acids. With V trimmed by 3 bases and J by 0 bases, 5 bases remained unmatched. Germline V gene data show CDR1 as LNHNV and CDR2 as YYDKDF (reference sequence). CDR3 sequence reads: CATSSTGEGSGANVLTF. Here the CDR3 DNA reads TGTGCCACCAGCAGTACCGGGGAGGGCTCTGGGGCCAACGTCCTGACTTTC.

This clonotype was counted many times. The gene calls are TRBV7-9 and TRBJ1-5; D is unresolved. Trimming took off 4 bases at V and 3 bases at J, with 4 bases between the two ends. This CDR3 comprises 12 residues. Germline V lookup: CDR1 SEHNR, CDR2 FQNEAQ (reference sequence). DNA of the CDR3: TGTGCCAGCAGCTCCTTCAATCAGCCCCAGCATTTT. It specifies CASSSFNQPQHF.

The V call is TRBV10-3, the J call TRBJ2-2, with 8 positions matching TRBD1. CDR3 size: 15 residues. The germline V gene has CDR1 ENHRY and CDR2 SYGVKD. V dropped 6 bases and J dropped 4; count of bases not matched to a gene: 7. CDR3 nucleotide sequence: TGTGCCATCAGGGACAAGGGACAGGCCACCGGGGAGCTGTTTTTT. Translation gives CAIRDKGQATGELFF.

This clonotype has a count of ten or more. V and J are TRBV11-1 and TRBJ2-3; D is perhaps TRBD1 (5 bases). Looked up from germline, CDR1 is SGHAT and CDR2 is FQDESV (reference sequence). V lost 6 bases to trimming and J lost 0 bases, with 10 bases between them. The CDR3 spans 14 residues. The CDR3 spells CASRNTGSTDTQYF. The CDR3 DNA follows: TGTGCCAGCAGAAATACAGGCAGCACAGATACGCAGTATTTT.

CDR3 bases: TGCAGTGCTGAGACAGGGCAATACGAGCAGTACTTC. This encodes CSAETGQYEQYF. V usage is TRBV20-1 and J usage is TRBJ2-7; 7 bases match TRBD1. J gave up 4 bases and V 5 bases, and 5 bases lay outside the gene matches. The CDR3 loop spans 12 amino acids. Germline V CDR1 and CDR2: DFQATT, SNEGSKA (reference sequence).

This clonotype was seen a handful of times. The chain combines TRBV6-4 with TRBJ2-3, with 12 bases lining up with TRBD2. Germline CDR1 reads MRHNA; CDR2 reads SNTAGT. V lost 6 bases to trimming and J lost 1 base; unmatched junction nucleotides: 5. The CDR3 contains 16 residues. DNA for the CDR3: TGTGCCAGCAGCGACCGGACTAGCGGGGGCACAGATACGCAGTATTTT. It encodes CASSDRTSGGTDTQYF.

J is TRBJ1-2 and V is TRBV11-1; no clear D. The CDR3 length is 13 residues. From germline, CDR1 is SGHAT and CDR2 FQDESV (reference sequence). The V gene lost 5 bases and the J gene lost 8 bases, with 15 bases spanning the gap. CDR3 DNA sequence: TGTGCCAGCAGCGCTTATCCGATGGGCGGCTACACCTTC. This translates into CASSAYPMGGYTF.

J is TRBJ2-1 and V is TRBV11-2; 8 nucleotides align to TRBD2. Germline V gene lookup returns CDR1 SGHAT and CDR2 FQNNGV. The ends lost 1 base at V and 4 bases at J; junction bases unmatched: 3. The CDR3 contains 15 residues. Here the CDR3 reads CASSLVGGAYNEQFF. CDR3 bases: TGTGCCAGCAGCTTAGTCGGGGGGGCGTACAATGAGCAGTTCTTC.